The present entry profiles one T cell receptor beta chain with its context. The data belong to a study of shared clonotypes between healthy human individuals. Assay: immunoSEQ multiplex PCR; the TCRdb copy retains only in-frame clones and omits some. In the table there are millions of clones, around nine tenths of which are singletons. This CDR3 is built from 14 residues. Germline CDR1 and CDR2: MNHNS and SASEGT. The V and J ends lost 5 bases and 2 bases, in that order; junction bases with no gene match: 6. The J gene is TRBJ2-7, the V gene TRBV6-1; the match to TRBD1 covers 7 bases. The specimen sequenced was naive CD4+ T cells sorted from blood. Subset given: CD45RA+ positively selected. The TCR comes from a man between 18 and 29 years old in good health. The CDR3 is CASSRTGTTYEQYF. As DNA, the CDR3 is TGTGCCAGCAGTCGGACAGGCACCACCTACGAGCAGTACTTC.